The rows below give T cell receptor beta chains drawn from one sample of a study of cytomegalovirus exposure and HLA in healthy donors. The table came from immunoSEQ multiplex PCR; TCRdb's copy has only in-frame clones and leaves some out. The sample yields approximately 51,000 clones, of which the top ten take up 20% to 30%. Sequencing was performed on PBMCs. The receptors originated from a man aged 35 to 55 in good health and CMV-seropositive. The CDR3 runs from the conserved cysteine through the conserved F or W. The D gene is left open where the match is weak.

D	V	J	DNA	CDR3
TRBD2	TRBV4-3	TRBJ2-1	TGCGCCAGCAGCCTCCATGCGGGGGACAATGAGCAGTTCTTC	CASSLHAGDNEQFF
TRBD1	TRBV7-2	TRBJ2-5	TGTGCCAGCAAACAGGGGGTCCAAGAGACCCAGTACTTC	CASKQGVQETQYF
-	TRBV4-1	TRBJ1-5	TGCGCCAGCAGCCAAGAGGGACGGGGGAAGCCCCAGCATTTT	CASSQEGRGKPQHF
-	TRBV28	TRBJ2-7	TGTGCCAGCCTTGACTGGTCCTACGAGCAGTACTTC	CASLDWSYEQYF
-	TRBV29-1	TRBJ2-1	TGCAGCGTTGAGGTCAGCTCCTACAATGAGCAGTTCTTC	CSVEVSSYNEQFF
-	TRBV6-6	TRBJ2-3	TGTGCCAGCAGTTACGGTCGCGGGGGCCGAACAGATACGCAGTATTTT	CASSYGRGGRTDTQYF
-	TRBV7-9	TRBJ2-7	TGTGCCAGCAGCTTAGCGTCAGGGCGAGAGCAGTACTTC	CASSLASGREQYF
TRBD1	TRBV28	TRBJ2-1	TGTGCCAGCAGTAGGGGGGACAGGGGTGACAATGAGCAGTTCTTC	CASSRGDRGDNEQFF
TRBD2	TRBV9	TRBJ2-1	TGCGCCAGCAGCGTAGGACTAGCGGGGGACTATGAGCAGTTCTTC	CASSVGLAGDYEQFF
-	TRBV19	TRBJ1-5	TGTGCCAGTAACGTACGGGGGGGAACTAGCAATCAGCCCCAGCATTTT	CASNVRGGTSNQPQHF
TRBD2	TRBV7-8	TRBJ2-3	TGTGCCAGCAGCTTAGCGAGAGTAGCGGGAGCCCCGGGAAGGCAGTATTTT	CASSLARVAGAPGRQYF
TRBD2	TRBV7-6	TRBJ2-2	TGTGCCAGCAGCTTAGGCGGGGGGCCCGACACCGGGGAGCTGTTTTTT	CASSLGGGPDTGELFF
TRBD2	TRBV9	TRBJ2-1	TGTGCCAGCAGCGTCATAGCGGGAGTTAATCACAATGAGCAGTTCTTC	CASSVIAGVNHNEQFF
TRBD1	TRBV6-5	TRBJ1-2	TGTGCCAGCAGTCGACAGGGGAAGAGCGGCTACACCTTC	CASSRQGKSGYTF
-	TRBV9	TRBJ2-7	TGTGCCAGCAGCCCCCGTAGCGAGTCTAATTACGAGCAGTACTTC	CASSPRSESNYEQYF
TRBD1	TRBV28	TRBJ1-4	TGTGCCAGCAGGAGTGAGGGGGCTCAAGGTGAAAAACTGTTTTTT	CASRSEGAQGEKLFF
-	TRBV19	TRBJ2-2	TGTGCCAGTAGTATAGGAGGGAGAGCAACTCCCGGGGAGCTGTTTTTT	CASSIGGRATPGELFF
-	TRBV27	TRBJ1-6	TGTGCCACAACCGGGAGACGAAGCGGAAATTCACCCCTCCACTTT	CATTGRRSGNSPLHF
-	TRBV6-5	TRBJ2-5	TGTGCCAGCAGTTACTCGCCCTGGCAGGGGGAGACCCAGTACTTC	CASSYSPWQGETQYF
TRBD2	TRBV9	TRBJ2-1	TGTGCCAGCAGCGCGGGGGGTGGGTACAATGAGCAGTTCTTC	CASSAGGGYNEQFF
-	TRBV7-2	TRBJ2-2	TGTGCCAGCAGTGAATCTTCGTTAGGAGATGTCGACACCGGGGAGCTGTTTTTT	CASSESSLGDVDTGELFF
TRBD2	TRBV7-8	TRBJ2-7	TGTGCCAGCTCGGGGGGGGCAGATTTTTACGAGCAGTACTTC	CASSGGADFYEQYF
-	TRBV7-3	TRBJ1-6	TGTGCCAGCAGCCAACTCGGGGGTCCTGATTCACCCCTCCACTTT	CASSQLGGPDSPLHF
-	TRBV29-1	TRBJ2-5	TGCAGCGTTCGCCACCGGGGGGCAGAGACCCAGTACTTC	CSVRHRGAETQYF
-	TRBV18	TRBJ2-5	TGTGCCAGCTCACCACCGGCAGTGGAGACCCAGTACTTC	CASSPPAVETQYF
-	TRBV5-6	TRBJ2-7	TGTGCCAGCAGCTTGGGTCCAGGGTCGTCCTACGAGCAGTACTTC	CASSLGPGSSYEQYF
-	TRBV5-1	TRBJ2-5	TGCGCCAGCAGCTTGGGGGGCAGCGACCAAGAGACCCAGTACTTC	CASSLGGSDQETQYF